This passage covers 30 T cell receptor beta chains from one sample sequenced in a study of T cell responses to AZD1222 COVID-19 vaccine. Measured with immunoSEQ multiplex PCR; TCRdb has only the in-frame clones, and not every one. The table records more than 95,000 clones, over 90% of them present only once. Sample: peripheral blood, taken on day 0 of AZD1222 vaccination. The source is an adult in good health.

This chain connects TRBV2 to TRBJ2-7, with 10 bases matching TRBD2. This CDR3 is 15 amino acids long. From germline, CDR1 is SNHLY and CDR2 FYNNEI. V trimming: 7 bases; J trimming: 0 bases; junction bases outside the gene matches: 6. The CDR3 bases are TGTGCCAGCATGATGGGACTAGCGAACTCCTACGAGCAGTACTTC. It specifies CASMMGLANSYEQYF.

This clone is a singleton in its sample. CDR3 residues: CASSTHGRDGETQYF. The CDR3 coding sequence is TGCGCCAGCAGTACTCACGGCAGGGACGGAGAGACCCAGTACTTC. The chain uses TRBV5-1 and TRBJ2-5; D is possibly TRBD1 or TRBD2 (5 bases each). Between the trimmed V and J ends, which lost 5 bases and 4 bases, there was a span of 18 bases. The germline V gene encodes CDR1 SGHRS and CDR2 YFSETQ. The CDR3 has 15 residues.

The rearrangement uses TRBV7-9 and TRBJ1-1; maybe TRBD1 (5 bases). V lost 5 bases, J lost 3 bases, and 10 bases lay in between. Per germline, CDR1 SEHNR and CDR2 FQNEAQ (reference sequence). This CDR3 is 13 amino acids long. CDR3 amino acids: CASSLQGDTEAFF. The CDR3 coding sequence is TGTGCCAGCAGCCTCCAGGGAGACACTGAAGCTTTCTTT.

CDR3 in DNA: TGCGCCAGCAGCGCCAGGACCGGGACGATTTACAATGAGCAGTTCTTC. Protein: CASSARTGTIYNEQFF. J is TRBJ2-1 and V is TRBV5-1, with D possibly being TRBD1 or TRBD2 (5 bases each). The CDR3 has 16 residues. In germline, CDR1 is SGHRS, CDR2 YFSETQ. Between the trimmed V and J ends, which lost 4 bases and 4 bases, there was a span of 18 bases.

The chain has TRBV2 and TRBJ1-6; TRBD1 is a possible D gene (6 bases). The V gene's germline CDR1 is SNHLY and CDR2 FYNNEI. V lost 6 bases and J lost 4, with 13 bases in between. The CDR3 spans 15 residues. CDR3 DNA: TGTGCCAGCAGAGGGGGTCGTGGGTATAATTCACCCCTCCACTTT. Protein: CASRGGRGYNSPLHF.

V gene TRBV6-5 combines with J gene TRBJ1-1; D perhaps matches TRBD1 (5 bases). The germline V gene has CDR1 MNHEY and CDR2 SVGAGI. V was clipped by 2 bases and J by 10 bases, with 23 bases between them. The CDR3 spans 16 residues. CDR3 DNA: TGTGCCAGCAGTTACGCCGGTGGAGGGTGGGGGTCTCGAGCTTTCTTT. This translates into CASSYAGGGWGSRAFF.

This chain connects TRBV27 to TRBJ1-2; D is undetermined. The CDR3 loop spans 15 amino acids. V lost 5 bases, J lost 4 bases, and 17 bases lay in between. CDR1 is MNHEY, CDR2 SMNVEV, per germline (reference sequence). The DNA of the CDR3 is TGTGCCAGCAGTGGCCGGAACCCTACCGTCTATGGCTACACCTTC. Translation gives CASSGRNPTVYGYTF.

The chain combines TRBV19 with TRBJ2-2, with D maybe TRBD1 (5 bases). Trimming took off 1 base at V and 8 bases at J, with 11 bases between the two ends. This CDR3 is 14 amino acids long. The germline gives CDR1 LNHDA, CDR2 SQIVND (reference sequence). The CDR3 DNA is TGTGCCAGTAGTATAGCCCAGGGTACGGGGGAGCTGTTTTTT. Its protein is CASSIAQGTGELFF.

The chain links TRBV24-1 to TRBJ2-7, with TRBD2 matching 8 bases. The germline V gene has CDR1 KGHDR and CDR2 SFDVKD. The CDR3 is 13 amino acids. The trim removed 9 bases at V and 3 bases at J, leaving 6 bases unmatched. The CDR3 region has the DNA TGTGCCACCTTGATAAGCGGGAGCTACGAGCAGTACTTC. It codes for CATLISGSYEQYF.

CDR3 in DNA: TGTGCCAGCAGCTTAGGGGTAGCGGGAAAGGCTAGCACAGATACGCAGTATTTT. This sequence encodes CASSLGVAGKASTDTQYF. This chain links TRBV11-2 with TRBJ2-3, with 8 bases identical to TRBD2. V was clipped by 1 base and J by 0 bases; unmatched bases: 9. Germline CDR1 reads SGHAT; CDR2 reads FQNNGV. The CDR3 covers 18 residues.

The chain joins TRBV2 to TRBJ1-3; no definite D call. The CDR3 is made up of 15 amino acids. Germline V CDR1 and CDR2: SNHLY, FYNNEI. Trimming pared 5 bases from V and 0 bases from J, leaving 11 bases between. CDR3 amino acids: CASSRTDLSGNTIYF. The CDR3 DNA follows: TGTGCCAGCAGTCGGACGGATCTCTCTGGAAACACCATATATTTT.

This chain uses TRBV9 with TRBJ1-2; D possibly corresponds to TRBD1 (6 bases). The CDR3 is 15 amino acids. Deletions cut 3 bases from V and 5 bases from J, with 17 bases between. The germline V gene encodes CDR1 SGDLS and CDR2 YYNGEE. The CDR3 here is CASSASGQQRYGYTF. CDR3 DNA: TGTGCCAGCAGCGCATCTGGACAGCAGAGGTATGGCTACACCTTC.

This clone appeared a few times. V and J are TRBV7-9 and TRBJ2-2; TRBD2 might be the D (6 bases). The CDR3 loop spans 15 amino acids. CDR1 and CDR2 from the germline V gene are SEHNR and FQNEAQ (reference sequence). Trimming removed 3 bases from V and 4 bases from J, with 12 bases in between. The DNA of the CDR3 is TGTGCCAGCAGCTTTGACGGGGGAAGCACCGGGGAGCTGTTTTTT. Protein product: CASSFDGGSTGELFF.

This chain joins TRBV5-1 and TRBJ2-2; 7 bases agree with TRBD1. This CDR3 has 15 amino acids. Germline CDR1 reads SGHRS; CDR2 reads YFSETQ. J lost 6 bases, V lost 4 bases, and 9 bases had no gene match. The CDR3 DNA reads as TGCGCCAGCAGCACAGACAGGGAATCGGCCGGGGAGCTGTTTTTT. It codes for CASSTDRESAGELFF.

V gene TRBV7-2 combines with J gene TRBJ2-2; D remains unclear. The CDR3 is 17 residues long. The germline V gene encodes CDR1 SGHTA and CDR2 FQGNSA. V dropped 3 bases and J dropped 0 bases, with 14 bases sitting between them. The CDR3 is CASSFHRVSANTGELFF. CDR3 DNA: TGTGCCAGCAGCTTTCATCGGGTCTCTGCGAACACCGGGGAGCTGTTTTTT.

The chain recombines TRBV11-2 with TRBJ1-2; D is perhaps TRBD1 (6 bases). CDR1 SGHAT and CDR2 FQNNGV come from the germline V gene. The CDR3 runs to 14 residues. V was cut by 1 base and J by 8 bases, with 14 bases left in between. The CDR3 sequence is CASSLGWGLGGYTF. The CDR3 nucleotides are TGTGCCAGCAGCTTAGGCTGGGGGCTTGGAGGCTACACCTTC.

The V gene is TRBV2, the J gene TRBJ1-1; D gene ambiguous. The V end lost 4 bases, the J end lost 0 bases, and 6 bases lay between the germline ends. CDR3 length: 13 amino acids. Germline-derived CDR1 and CDR2 are SNHLY and FYNNEI. For the CDR3, the DNA is TGTGCCAGCAGTGTTAGGGTGAACACTGAAGCTTTCTTT. It is translated as CASSVRVNTEAFF.

The genes are TRBV28 and TRBJ2-3; a weak D match, TRBD2 (7 bases). The CDR3 contains 13 residues. Trimming pared 6 bases from V and 2 bases from J, leaving 9 bases between. CDR1 is MDHEN, CDR2 SYDVKM, per germline. CDR3 residues: CASSGGPTDTQYF. Written as DNA, the CDR3 is TGTGCCAGCAGCGGGGGGCCCACAGATACGCAGTATTTT.

V is TRBV5-1 and J is TRBJ2-7; D might be TRBD1 (6 bases). The CDR3 length is 14 residues. V lost 2 bases, J lost 1 base, and 10 bases lay in between. Germline CDR1 and CDR2: SGHRS and YFSETQ. This chain's CDR3 is CASSFSTGSYEQYF. DNA for the CDR3: TGCGCCAGCAGCTTCTCAACAGGGTCCTACGAGCAGTACTTC. Drawing the rest from reference TRBV5-1 and TRBJ2-7, the complete variable domain is KAGVTQTPRYLIKTRGQQVTLSCSPISGHRSVSWYQQTPGQGLQFLFEYFSETQRNKGNFPGRFSGRQFSNSRSEMNVSTLELGDSALYLCASSFSTGSYEQYFGPGTRLTVT.

The V and J genes are TRBV29-1 and TRBJ1-2; D unresolved. This CDR3 is 13 amino acids long. V was trimmed by 2 bases and J by 8 bases, leaving 15 bases between them. Germline V lookup: CDR1 SQVTM, CDR2 ANQGSEA. Written as DNA, the CDR3 is TGCAGCGTTGAATCTCCCCCGGGCGGAGGCTACACCTTC. Residues: CSVESPPGGGYTF.

The chain carries TRBV5-5 and TRBJ1-1; 8 bases align to TRBD1. V lost 4 bases, J lost 4 bases, and 12 bases stayed unmatched. This CDR3 contains 16 residues. The germline V gene encodes CDR1 SGHKS and CDR2 YYEKEE (reference sequence). CDR3 in DNA: TGTGCCAGCAGCCTGGGGGCGGGACAGGCGGCCACTGAAGCTTTCTTT. Translation gives CASSLGAGQAATEAFF. Together with reference TRBV5-5 and TRBJ1-1, the CDR3 gives the full variable domain: DAGVTQSPTHLIKTRGQQVTLRCSPISGHKSVSWYQQVLGQGPQFIFQYYEKEERGRGNFPDRFSARQFPNYSSELNVNALLLGDSALYLCASSLGAGQAATEAFFGQGTRLTVV.

The CDR3 region is CSASQRAQAFF. The CDR3 nucleotides are TGCAGTGCTAGCCAGAGGGCCCAGGCTTTCTTT. The V gene is TRBV20-1, the J gene TRBJ1-1; no definite D call. CDR3 size: 11 residues. With 3 bases removed from V and 11 bases from J, the gap between germline ends came to 13 bases. Germline-derived CDR1 and CDR2 are DFQATT and SNEGSKA (reference sequence).

The rearrangement uses TRBV3-1 (or the pseudogene TRBV3-2) and TRBJ2-5; D remains unclear. Trimming took 1 base from V and 5 from J, leaving 8 bases between them. The V gene's germline CDR1 is LGHDT and CDR2 YNNKEL (reference sequence). The CDR3 contains 13 residues. CDR3 nucleotides: TGTGCCAGCAGCCAAGGGTCGAGGGAGACCCAGTACTTC. Its translation is CASSQGSRETQYF.

The chain carries TRBV30 and TRBJ1-5; a possible D gene is TRBD1 (5 bases). The CDR3 sequence is 15 residues long. V was clipped by 2 bases and J by 10 bases, with 21 bases between them. The germline CDR1 and CDR2 sequences are GTSNPN and SVGIG (reference sequence). The CDR3 loop reads CAWSLTGRGISPQHF. The CDR3 DNA is TGTGCCTGGAGTTTAACAGGACGCGGAATCAGCCCCCAGCATTTT.

The J gene is TRBJ2-3, the V gene TRBV5-6; D might be TRBD1 (6 bases). V was pared by 2 bases and J by 4 bases, with 14 bases between. From germline, CDR1 is SGHDT and CDR2 YYEEEE. This CDR3 contains 15 residues. DNA for the CDR3: TGTGCCAGCAGCTTAGGGGGTGGAAGGTCAGATACGCAGTATTTT. Translated, it gives CASSLGGGRSDTQYF.

The chain couples TRBV5-6 to TRBJ2-7, with D unclear. Trimming took 1 base from V and 3 from J, leaving 8 bases between them. Germline assignment: CDR1 SGHDT and CDR2 YYEEEE. The CDR3 sequence is 13 residues long. The CDR3: CASSLRQVYEQYF. In DNA, the CDR3 is TGTGCCAGCAGCTTGCGGCAGGTCTACGAGCAGTACTTC.

This clone was recorded once. Here the CDR3 reads CASSEEKGSGYTF. DNA for the CDR3: TGTGCCAGCAGTGAAGAGAAAGGGTCGGGCTACACCTTC. V gene TRBV2 combines with J gene TRBJ1-2; unclear D gene. The germline CDR1 and CDR2 sequences are SNHLY and FYNNEI. V lost 1 base and J lost 8, with 11 bases in between. This CDR3 is built from 13 residues.

This chain links TRBV28 with TRBJ1-6; possible D gene TRBD1, 5 bases. The CDR3 runs to 15 residues. Germline V gene data show CDR1 as MDHEN and CDR2 as SYDVKM. V was shortened by 1 base and J by 13 bases, with 17 bases between the two germline ends. The CDR3 is CASSLYAQGVSPLHF. CDR3 nucleotides: TGTGCCAGCAGTTTATATGCGCAGGGAGTTTCTCCCCTCCACTTT.

This chain uses TRBV5-1 with TRBJ2-5, with D tentatively TRBD1 (6 bases). CDR1 is SGHRS, CDR2 YFSETQ, per germline. V was pared by 0 bases and J by 0 bases, with 15 bases between. This CDR3 region has 17 residues. DNA of the CDR3: TGCGCCAGCAGCTTGGGGCCCGAAGGGGGAAACCAAGAGACCCAGTACTTC. As protein: CASSLGPEGGNQETQYF.

The CDR3: CASSTTSRPSYNEQFF. DNA of the CDR3: TGTGCCAGTAGTACCACTAGCAGACCCTCCTACAATGAGCAGTTCTTC. The V gene is TRBV19, the J gene TRBJ2-1; D possibly corresponds to TRBD2 (6 bases). In germline, CDR1 is LNHDA, CDR2 SQIVND (reference sequence). V lost 4 bases and J lost 0, with 13 bases in between. This CDR3 is 16 amino acids long.